The 21 T cell receptor beta chains reported below all come from one sample, sequenced in a study of molecular identifiers for immune sequencing clone quantification. TCRdb reanalysed the PCR reads using MiXCR and keeps one entry per CDR3 protein. The table records approximately 680,000 distinct CDR3 sequences, 25% of them present only once. The sequencing sample was made of naive CD8+ T cells from blood, with Jurkat cell RNA spiked in. Subset given: FACS-sorted CD8+CD4-CCR7+CD45RA+ naive T cells. The receptors were sampled from a human donor in good health. Some libraries in this study had Jurkat cell RNA spiked in.

This clonotype has more than one count but fewer than ten. The J gene is TRBJ1-2, the V gene TRBV5-6; no reliable D call. Trimming left V 4 bases short and J 6 bases short, with 16 bases between. Germline lookup yields CDR1 SGHDT and CDR2 YYEEEE. This CDR3 spans 14 amino acids. The CDR3 sequence: CASSAAPQDDGYTF. The CDR3 nucleotides read TGTGCCAGCAGCGCCGCCCCTCAGGACGATGGCTACACCTTC.

Only a few counts were recorded for this clonotype. The rearrangement uses TRBV5-4 and TRBJ2-7; D is perhaps TRBD2 (6 bases). The CDR3 runs 11 residues. The germline V gene has CDR1 SGHNT and CDR2 YYREEE (reference sequence). V was pared by 7 bases and J by 6 bases, with 11 bases between. The CDR3 here is CASGWGVEQYF. In DNA form, the CDR3 reads TGTGCCAGCGGGTGGGGGGTCGAGCAGTACTTC.

This clonotype showed up just a few times. The V and J genes are TRBV19 and TRBJ1-1; no clear D gene. The CDR3 has 16 residues. Germline V gene lookup returns CDR1 LNHDA and CDR2 SQIVND (reference sequence). V was shortened by 7 bases and J by 0 bases, with 18 bases between the two germline ends. This chain's CDR3 is CASKISTRTMNTEAFF. The CDR3, as DNA: TGTGCCAGTAAAATTTCGACCCGGACCATGAACACTGAAGCTTTCTTT.

A few counts support this clonotype. The chain employs TRBV14 and TRBJ2-1; the D is unclear. Trimming shortened V by 8 bases and J by 9 bases, and 32 bases separated the two germline ends. The CDR3 contains 18 residues. Germline loops: CDR1 SGHDN, CDR2 FVKESK. The CDR3 reads CASFPWPSVLGSQGEQFF. The CDR3 coding sequence is TGTGCCAGCTTCCCCTGGCCCAGCGTGCTAGGTTCACAAGGTGAGCAGTTCTTC.

Of note for this clonotype: A read error may explain this, as a much larger clone is one base away. This rearrangement joins TRBV4-3 to TRBJ2-7; possibly TRBD2 for D (6 bases). V dropped 0 bases and J dropped 6 bases, with 15 bases sitting between them. The CDR3 spans 15 residues. Germline V gene lookup returns CDR1 LGHNA and CDR2 YSLEER. In DNA form, the CDR3 reads TGCGCCAGCAGCCAAGATCCCTCTAGCGTCTGCGAGCAGTACTTC. This encodes CASSQDPSSVCEQYF.

Ten or more counts support this clonotype. This chain connects TRBV4-3 to TRBJ1-1; D gene uncertain. Germline V gene lookup returns CDR1 LGHNA and CDR2 YSLEER. This CDR3 is built from 16 residues. V dropped 0 bases and J dropped 5 bases, with 16 bases sitting between them. CDR3 nucleotide sequence: TGCGCCAGCAGCCAAGAGCTGTCAGGACCTCCGACTGAAGCTTTCTTT. Translating gives CASSQELSGPPTEAFF.

Notes on this clonotype: This may be a read error, as it is one base from a much larger clone. No conserved phenylalanine or tryptophan is present at the end of the CDR3, so a read error is the likely explanation. This chain connects TRBV28 to TRBJ2-5; D is possibly TRBD2 (5 bases). The V gene's germline CDR1 is MDHEN and CDR2 SYDVKM. V gave up 5 bases and J gave up 4 bases, with 11 bases separating them. This CDR3 is 13 amino acids long. The CDR3 here is CASSREGPETQYL. As DNA, the CDR3 is TGTGCCAGCAGTCGAGAGGGTCCAGAGACCCAGTACCTC.

Concerning this clonotype: A read error is possible here, since a much larger clone lies one base away. This rearrangement joins TRBV5-6 to TRBJ2-7; D unclear. This CDR3 spans 15 amino acids. V lost 1 base, J lost 0 bases, and 11 bases lay in between. The germline V gene encodes CDR1 SGHDT and CDR2 YYEEEE. The CDR3 sequence: CASSLIRKSSYEQYF. CDR3 DNA: TGTGCCAGCAGCTTGATCCGGAAGAGCTCCTACGAGCAGTACTTC.

As to this clonotype: A much bigger clone sits one base away, suggesting this may be a read error. The chain recombines TRBV7-9 with TRBJ1-1; no clear D gene. This CDR3 is 10 amino acids long. With 11 bases removed from V and 3 bases from J, the gap between germline ends came to 7 bases. CDR1 is SEHNR and CDR2 is FQNEAQ in the germline V gene (reference sequence). CDR3 sequence reads: CAGMYTEAFF. The CDR3 region has the DNA TGTGCCGGAATGTACACTGAAGCTTTCTTT.

The V and J genes are TRBV12-3 or TRBV12-4 and TRBJ2-2; possibly TRBD1 for D (6 bases). V was pared by 3 bases and J by 8 bases, with 13 bases between. The CDR3 covers 14 residues. CDR3 residues: CASSFFRGKGELFF. The CDR3 DNA sequence: TGTGCCAGCAGTTTCTTCAGGGGAAAAGGGGAGCTGTTTTTT.

The gene calls are TRBV21-1 and TRBJ1-1; no check of the table's D call, TRBD1, against the DNA was made. TRBV21-1 is deemed a pseudogene. The CDR3 is 14 residues long. CDR3 coding DNA: TGTGCCAGCAGCACACAGGGACAGGTCACTGAAGCTTTCTTT. It translates to CASSTQGQVTEAFF.

A few counts support this clonotype. The chain links TRBV19 to TRBJ2-3, with 11 bases lining up with TRBD1. CDR3 size: 14 residues. The junction had 4 bases not matched to a gene; V was cut back by 7 bases and J by 4 bases. Germline assignment: CDR1 LNHDA and CDR2 SQIVND (reference sequence). The CDR3 here is CASTGTGGADTQYF. As DNA, the CDR3 is TGTGCCAGTACCGGGACAGGGGGAGCAGATACGCAGTATTTT.

This clonotype appeared many times. This chain joins TRBV7-9 and TRBJ2-2; no definite D call. The ends were cut back, 1 base at V and 3 bases at J, with 9 bases in the middle. The CDR3 runs to 15 residues. Germline V lookup: CDR1 SEHNR, CDR2 FQNEAQ (reference sequence). Written as DNA, the CDR3 is TGTGCCAGCAGCTTAGAAGTGGAGCACACCGGGGAGCTGTTTTTT. Its protein product is CASSLEVEHTGELFF.

This clonotype was detected only a few times. The chain has TRBV7-9 and TRBJ2-1, with D perhaps being TRBD1 or TRBD2 (5 bases each). In germline, CDR1 is SEHNR, CDR2 FQNEAQ (reference sequence). The V end was cut by 1 base, the J end by 2 bases, with 9 bases between. CDR3 length: 15 amino acids. CDR3 loop: CASSLVGETYNEQFF. For the CDR3, the DNA is TGTGCCAGCAGCTTAGTGGGGGAGACCTACAATGAGCAGTTCTTC.

In the case of this clonotype: Just one base apart from a much larger clone, this may be a read error. The CDR3 sequence is CAWSAVPHTSSTDTQYF. The CDR3 nucleotides are TGTGCCTGGAGCGCGGTCCCACATACTTCTAGCACAGATACGCAGTATTTT. This chain joins TRBV30 and TRBJ2-3; no definite D call. Per the germline V gene, CDR1 is GTSNPN and CDR2 is SVGIG (reference sequence). The V end was cut by 3 bases, the J end by 0 bases, with 19 bases between. The CDR3 consists of 17 residues.

The J gene is TRBJ2-1, the V gene TRBV19; 14 bases are shared with TRBD2. Trimming removed 4 bases from V and 3 bases from J; junction bases left unmatched: 5. The germline gives CDR1 LNHDA, CDR2 SQIVND (reference sequence). The CDR3 has 17 residues. In DNA, the CDR3 is TGTGCCAGTAGTACTCCGGGACTAGCGGGGGACTACAATGAGCAGTTCTTC. Translating gives CASSTPGLAGDYNEQFF.

This clonotype was seen at least ten times. The chain couples TRBV27 to TRBJ2-6; D perhaps matches TRBD1 (5 bases). Germline loops: CDR1 MNHEY, CDR2 SMNVEV (reference sequence). Trimming removed 4 bases at V and 0 bases at J, with 10 bases between. The CDR3 contains 16 residues. The CDR3 bases are TGTGCCAGCAGTTCCTACCAGGGCTCTGGGGCCAACGTCCTGACTTTC. This translates into CASSSYQGSGANVLTF.

The chain has TRBV25-1 and TRBJ2-1; TRBD2 aligns across 11 bases. Per germline, CDR1 MGHDK and CDR2 SYGVNS. V lost 5 bases, J lost 15 bases, and 18 bases stayed unmatched. This CDR3 comprises 16 residues. The CDR3 sequence is CASSSGAGLAGSRPFF. CDR3 DNA: TGTGCCAGCAGTTCCGGGGCCGGACTAGCGGGTTCTCGGCCGTTCTTC.

The rearrangement uses TRBV24-1 and TRBJ2-3; either TRBD1 or TRBD2 may supply D (5 bases each). This CDR3 region has 16 residues. Trimming cost V 4 bases and J 4 bases, with 17 bases left between them. CDR1 and CDR2 (germline): KGHDR, SFDVKD. The CDR3 nucleotides are TGTGCCACCAGTGACCCCGGGGCCCTCGGCGCAGATACGCAGTATTTT. Amino acid sequence: CATSDPGALGADTQYF.

CDR3 coding DNA: TGTGCCAGCAGCCAAATGGGGACACCTAGAGGGTTCTTC. This gives the protein CASSQMGTPRGFF. This chain links TRBV14 with TRBJ2-1; tentatively, D is TRBD1 (6 bases). Germline CDR1 SGHDN, CDR2 FVKESK. The germline V and J ends were trimmed by 2 bases and 15 bases, with 17 bases remaining between them. This CDR3 has 13 residues.

Notes on this clonotype: This may arise from a read error, as a much more abundant clone is one base away. The rearrangement uses TRBV20-1 and TRBJ2-2; 15 nucleotides match TRBD2. The CDR3 spans 17 residues. Germline V gene lookup returns CDR1 DFQATT and CDR2 SNEGSKA (reference sequence). This chain's CDR3 is CSAPRTSGGGNTRELFF. CDR3 DNA sequence: TGCAGTGCTCCCCGGACTAGCGGGGGGGGGAACACCAGGGAGCTGTTTTTT.